A single sample gave rise to the 29 T cell receptor beta chains below, sequenced in a study of shared clonotypes between healthy human individuals. The table came from immunoSEQ multiplex PCR; TCRdb's copy has only in-frame clones and leaves some out. This table holds some 200,000 clones, approximately 60% found once. Sequenced: memory CD4+ T cells sorted from blood. Regarding subset: CD45RA-negative fraction. Every receptor here comes from a man aged 25-40 years in good health.

The sample holds one count of this clone. The gene calls are TRBV11-2 and TRBJ1-1, with no clear D. Trimming took 1 base from V and 5 from J, leaving 11 bases between them. This CDR3 spans 14 amino acids. Germline V gene data show CDR1 as SGHAT and CDR2 as FQNNGV. DNA for the CDR3: TGTGCCAGCAGCTTAGGAAGGGAAGGTACTGAAGCTTTCTTT. Translating it yields CASSLGREGTEAFF.

This clone was recorded at least ten times. The chain uses TRBV29-1 and TRBJ1-5; no reliable D call. The V gene's germline CDR1 is SQVTM and CDR2 ANQGSEA. Between the trimmed V and J ends, which lost 7 bases and 11 bases, there was a span of 18 bases. The CDR3 sequence is 12 residues long. The CDR3 bases are TGCAGCGCCCTCGCGGGGTCCTCGGCCCAGCATTTT. It codes for CSALAGSSAQHF.

This clone was seen a single time. This chain links TRBV2 with TRBJ2-5; 12 positions agree with TRBD2. CDR1 SNHLY and CDR2 FYNNEI come from the germline V gene. With V trimmed by 6 bases and J by 6 bases, 8 bases remained unmatched. The CDR3 is 15 amino acids. The CDR3 bases are TGTGCCAGCAGGGAGACTAGCGGGAGTCAAAAGACCCAGTACTTC. This translates into CASRETSGSQKTQYF.

The V call is TRBV29-1, the J call TRBJ1-2; a possible D gene is TRBD1 (6 bases). CDR1 SQVTM and CDR2 ANQGSEA come from the germline V gene. V shed 4 bases and J shed 8 bases, with 14 bases lying between them. The CDR3 loop spans 12 amino acids. CDR3 DNA sequence: TGCAGCGTTGGTGCAGGGGTCAGGGGCTACACCTTC. It yields the protein CSVGAGVRGYTF.

The genes are TRBV7-8 and TRBJ2-5, with 9 bases that match TRBD1. The CDR3 consists of 18 residues. The V segment lost 2 bases and the J segment 5 bases; nucleotides outside the gene matches: 15. The germline V gene has CDR1 SGHVS and CDR2 FQNEAQ. The CDR3 loop is CASSLRDRDEWWEETQYF. Here the CDR3 DNA reads TGTGCCAGCAGCTTAAGGGACAGGGATGAGTGGTGGGAGGAGACCCAGTACTTC.

The chain joins TRBV27 to TRBJ2-6; D gene unclear. The germline V gene has CDR1 MNHEY and CDR2 SMNVEV (reference sequence). The CDR3 loop spans 14 amino acids. V gave up 6 bases and J gave up 0 bases, with 6 bases separating them. CDR3 sequence reads: CASSDLSGANVLTF. CDR3 DNA sequence: TGTGCCAGCAGCGACCTCTCTGGGGCCAACGTCCTGACTTTC.

The chain recombines TRBV9 with TRBJ2-3; 10 bases are shared with TRBD1. V gave up 0 bases and J gave up 3 bases; unmatched junction bases: 4. Germline V lookup: CDR1 SGDLS, CDR2 YYNGEE. This CDR3 comprises 16 residues. The CDR3 protein is CASSVGPGQGTDTQYF. The CDR3 DNA reads as TGTGCCAGCAGCGTAGGGCCGGGACAGGGGACAGATACGCAGTATTTT. The complete variable domain, with remaining parts taken from reference TRBV9 and TRBJ2-3, reads DSGVTQTPKHLITATGQRVTLRCSPRSGDLSVYWYQQSLDQGLQFLIQYYNGEERAKGNILERFSAQQFPDLHSELNLSSLELGDSALYFCASSVGPGQGTDTQYFGPGTRLTVL.

The sample holds a few counts of this clone. No conserved phenylalanine or tryptophan is present at the end of the CDR3, so a read error is the likely explanation. The DNA is omitted, as the CDR3 cannot be located on it reliably, and the CDR3 follows TCRdb's listing. The V and J genes are TRBV28 and TRBJ1-2; the table's TRBD1 call for D was not verified on the DNA. Germline CDR1 and CDR2: MDHEN and SYDVKM. With termini counted, the CDR3 has 12 amino acids. CDR3 loop: CASSSPTGETQL.

The chain has TRBV15 and TRBJ1-3, with no clear D. V gave up 0 bases and J gave up 4 bases, with 13 bases separating them. The length of the CDR3 is 16 residues. Per the germline V gene, CDR1 is LNHNV and CDR2 is YYDKDF (reference sequence). CDR3 DNA: TGTGCCACCAGCAGAGAAGGAGGCAGAACGGGAAACACCATATATTTT. This codes for CATSREGGRTGNTIYF.

This chain uses TRBV9 with TRBJ2-1; unclear D gene. V gave up 0 bases and J gave up 0 bases, with 10 bases separating them. This CDR3 comprises 16 residues. Germline lookup yields CDR1 SGDLS and CDR2 YYNGEE. This CDR3 reads CASSVVGVSSYNEQFF. In nucleotides, the CDR3 is TGTGCCAGCAGCGTAGTAGGCGTGAGCTCCTACAATGAGCAGTTCTTC. Based on the CDR3 plus reference TRBV9 and TRBJ2-1, the full variable domain is DSGVTQTPKHLITATGQRVTLRCSPRSGDLSVYWYQQSLDQGLQFLIQYYNGEERAKGNILERFSAQQFPDLHSELNLSSLELGDSALYFCASSVVGVSSYNEQFFGPGTRLTVL.

For this clone: The same CDR3 is also encoded by other DNA sequences in this sample. The genes are TRBV30 and TRBJ2-5; D not certain. The ends were cut back, 0 bases at V and 5 bases at J, with 4 bases in the middle. Per the germline V gene, CDR1 is GTSNPN and CDR2 is SVGIG (reference sequence). This CDR3 has 11 residues. As DNA, the CDR3 is TGTGCCTGGAGTGTGAAGGAGACCCAGTACTTC. Translation: CAWSVKETQYF. Full variable domain (missing parts from reference TRBV30 and TRBJ2-5): SQTIHQWPATLVQPVGSPLSLECTVEGTSNPNLYWYRQAAGRGLQLLFYSVGIGQISSEVPQNLSASRPQDRQFILSSKKLLLSDSGFYLCAWSVKETQYFGPGTRLLVL.

There are a few counts of this clone. The gene calls are TRBV6-1 and TRBJ2-2; D is perhaps TRBD2 (5 bases). V lost 4 bases and J 5 bases, leaving 14 bases between the germline ends. The CDR3 is made up of 15 amino acids. CDR1 and CDR2 from the germline V gene are MNHNS and SASEGT. CDR3 sequence: CASSVPGSGTGELFF. CDR3 in DNA: TGTGCCAGCAGTGTACCCGGTTCGGGGACCGGGGAGCTGTTTTTT.

The chain links TRBV29-1 to TRBJ1-2; possibly TRBD1 for D (6 bases). The CDR3 contains 12 residues. Germline CDR1 and CDR2: SQVTM and ANQGSEA. V was cut by 4 bases and J by 8 bases, with 14 bases left in between. The CDR3 spells CSVVLGGLGYTF. DNA for the CDR3: TGCAGCGTTGTTTTAGGGGGATTAGGCTACACCTTC.

The chain employs TRBV18 and TRBJ2-5; D not certain. Deletions cut 6 bases from V and 4 bases from J, with 15 bases between. From germline, CDR1 is KGHSH and CDR2 LQKENI. This CDR3 is built from 14 residues. The DNA of the CDR3 is TGTGCCAGCTCTCCAGAGTGGACCGTAGAGACCCAGTACTTC. Encoded protein: CASSPEWTVETQYF.

This clone was counted between two and nine times. CDR3 in amino acids: CATIDRGPDTQYF. CDR3 nucleotide sequence: TGTGCCACCATAGATAGGGGCCCAGATACGCAGTATTTT. The rearrangement links TRBV6-5 to TRBJ2-3; TRBD1 is a possible D gene (5 bases). Between the trimmed V and J ends, which lost 10 bases and 4 bases, there was a span of 15 bases. The CDR3 sequence is 13 residues long. The germline V gene has CDR1 MNHEY and CDR2 SVGAGI.

The chain employs TRBV11-2 and TRBJ1-5; D remains ambiguous. Germline values: CDR1 SGHAT, CDR2 FQNNGV. The CDR3 has 15 residues. V gave up 1 base and J gave up 0 bases, with 7 bases separating them. As DNA, the CDR3 is TGTGCCAGCAGCTTAGGGACCAATAGCAATCAGCCCCAGCATTTT. This translates into CASSLGTNSNQPQHF.

The chain employs TRBV18 and TRBJ2-2; 7 bases match TRBD1. The CDR3 loop spans 16 amino acids. V shed 2 bases, J shed 3 bases, and the junction held 6 bases outside the gene matches. The germline CDR1 and CDR2 sequences are KGHSH and LQKENI. The CDR3 region is CASSPYSGQYTGELFF. The CDR3 DNA follows: TGTGCCAGCTCACCATATTCGGGACAGTACACCGGGGAGCTGTTTTTT.

This chain connects TRBV6-5 to TRBJ2-7, with D perhaps TRBD2 (5 bases). Germline assignment: CDR1 MNHEY and CDR2 SVGAGI. This CDR3 region has 14 residues. The V end lost 8 bases, the J end lost 4 bases, and 18 bases lay between the germline ends. As DNA, the CDR3 is TGTGCCAGCTTCGAGGGCGCTCCCGTATACGAGCAGTACTTC. Translated, it gives CASFEGAPVYEQYF.

This chain connects TRBV27 to TRBJ2-7; TRBD2 aligns across 9 bases. The CDR3 runs 15 residues. J lost 2 bases, V lost 6 bases, and 8 bases had no gene match. The germline gives CDR1 MNHEY, CDR2 SMNVEV (reference sequence). The CDR3 is CASSQEAGGAYEQYF. The DNA of the CDR3 is TGTGCCAGCAGCCAGGAGGCGGGAGGGGCCTACGAGCAGTACTTC.

This clone has a handful of counts. The V gene is TRBV5-1, the J gene TRBJ2-5; D possibly corresponds to TRBD2 (7 bases). Between the trimmed V and J ends, which lost 5 bases and 5 bases, there was a span of 13 bases. The CDR3 runs 13 residues. Germline CDR1 reads SGHRS; CDR2 reads YFSETQ. The CDR3 spells CASSTGGAETQYF. DNA for the CDR3: TGCGCCAGCAGTACGGGGGGCGCGGAGACCCAGTACTTC.

The chain joins TRBV7-3 to TRBJ2-3; D unresolved. The CDR3 loop spans 14 amino acids. The germline gives CDR1 SGHTA, CDR2 FQGTGA. With 0 bases removed from V and 5 bases from J, the gap between germline ends came to 9 bases. CDR3 bases: TGTGCCAGCAGCTTAACGGGTCGCGGAGATACGCAGTATTTT. Translated, it gives CASSLTGRGDTQYF.

The chain recombines TRBV7-2 with TRBJ2-3; 7 bases agree with TRBD2. This CDR3 is built from 16 residues. Unmatched junction bases numbered 9, after V lost 4 bases and J lost 2 bases. CDR1 is SGHTA, CDR2 FQGNSA, per germline. The CDR3 loop reads CASSSQGSGATDTQYF. CDR3 DNA sequence: TGTGCCAGCAGCTCCCAGGGAAGCGGGGCCACAGATACGCAGTATTTT.

This clone came up a few times. The rearrangement joins TRBV5-1 to TRBJ2-7; D ambiguous. The germline V and J ends were trimmed by 0 bases and 4 bases, with 8 bases remaining between them. This CDR3 has 13 amino acids. CDR1 and CDR2 (germline): SGHRS, YFSETQ. CDR3 bases: TGCGCCAGCAGCTTGGCGAACAGATACGAGCAGTACTTC. It translates to CASSLANRYEQYF.

V is TRBV4-1 and J is TRBJ2-6; possibly TRBD2 for D (5 bases). The CDR3 consists of 18 residues. Between the trimmed V and J ends, which lost 7 bases and 0 bases, there was a span of 19 bases. CDR1 and CDR2 from the germline V gene are MGHRA and YSYEKL. As DNA, the CDR3 is TGCGCCAGCAACCGTAGCGCCCTAGGCGGCTCTGGGGCCAACGTCCTGACTTTC. Protein sequence: CASNRSALGGSGANVLTF.

The V gene is TRBV18, the J gene TRBJ2-3; 7 nucleotides agree with TRBD2. Germline trimming cut 3 bases from V and 6 bases from J; bases unmatched to any gene: 9. CDR3 length: 15 amino acids. CDR1 and CDR2 from the germline V gene are KGHSH and LQKENI. The CDR3 DNA sequence: TGTGCCAGCTCACCGGCCAGCGGGCGGGAGGATACGCAGTATTTT. Encoded protein: CASSPASGREDTQYF. Together with reference TRBV18 and TRBJ2-3, the CDR3 gives the full variable domain: NAGVMQNPRHLVRRRGQEARLRCSPMKGHSHVYWYRQLPEEGLKFMVYLQKENIIDESGMPKERFSAEFPKEGPSILRIQQVVRGDSAAYFCASSPASGREDTQYFGPGTRLTVL.

The rearrangement links TRBV6-5 to TRBJ1-1; D gene ambiguous. The CDR3 is made up of 12 amino acids. The V end was cut by 2 bases, the J end by 1 base, with 2 bases between. Germline lookup yields CDR1 MNHEY and CDR2 SVGAGI. CDR3 sequence: CASSYKNTEAFF. For the CDR3, the DNA is TGTGCCAGCAGTTACAAGAACACTGAAGCTTTCTTT.

The chain carries TRBV27 and TRBJ2-1, with no clear D. Germline CDR1 and CDR2: MNHEY and SMNVEV (reference sequence). This CDR3 has 15 residues. V was cut by 2 bases and J by 1 base, with 9 bases left in between. CDR3: CASSLRQASYNEQFF. In DNA form, the CDR3 reads TGTGCCAGCAGTTTAAGGCAGGCTTCCTACAATGAGCAGTTCTTC.

The V and J genes are TRBV5-4 and TRBJ2-3; TRBD2 aligns across 9 bases. Trimming at V came to 4 bases and at J to 0 bases, leaving 9 bases not matched to a gene. The CDR3 is 17 amino acids. From germline, CDR1 is SGHNT and CDR2 YYREEE (reference sequence). The CDR3 nucleotides are TGTGCCAGCAGCCCGGGACTAGCTCCCGCTAGCACAGATACGCAGTATTTT. Its protein is CASSPGLAPASTDTQYF.

The V gene is TRBV2, the J gene TRBJ1-2; no reliable D call. The germline V and J ends were trimmed by 2 bases and 5 bases, with 15 bases remaining between them. There are 15 residues in the CDR3. CDR1 SNHLY and CDR2 FYNNEI come from the germline V gene. CDR3 sequence: CASSEQWSAGYGYTF. DNA of the CDR3: TGTGCCAGCAGTGAACAGTGGTCGGCGGGATATGGCTACACCTTC. Combining the CDR3 with reference TRBV2 and TRBJ1-2 gives the whole variable domain EPEVTQTPSHQVTQMGQEVILRCVPISNHLYFYWYRQILGQKVEFLVSFYNNEISEKSEIFDDQFSVERPDGSNFTLKIRSTKLEDSAMYFCASSEQWSAGYGYTFGSGTRLTVV.